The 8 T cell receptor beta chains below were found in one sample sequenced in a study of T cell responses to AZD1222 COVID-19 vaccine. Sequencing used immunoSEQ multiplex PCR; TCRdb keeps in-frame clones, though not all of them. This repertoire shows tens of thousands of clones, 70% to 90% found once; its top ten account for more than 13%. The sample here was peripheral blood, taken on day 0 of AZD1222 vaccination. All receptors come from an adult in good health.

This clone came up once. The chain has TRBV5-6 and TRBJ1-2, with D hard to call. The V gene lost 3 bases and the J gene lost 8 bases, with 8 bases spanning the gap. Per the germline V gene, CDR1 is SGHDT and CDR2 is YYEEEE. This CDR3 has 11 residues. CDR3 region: CASSSGWGYTF. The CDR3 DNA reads TGTGCCAGCAGCTCAGGTTGGGGCTACACCTTC.

The CDR3 region is CASSLSSGAGNTIYF. The CDR3 coding sequence is TGTGCCAGCAGCTTATCCTCAGGGGCTGGAAACACCATATATTTT. This chain links TRBV5-6 with TRBJ1-3; D possibly corresponds to TRBD1 (6 bases). V lost 2 bases to trimming and J lost 2 bases, with 11 bases between them. From germline, CDR1 is SGHDT and CDR2 YYEEEE. The CDR3 runs 15 residues.

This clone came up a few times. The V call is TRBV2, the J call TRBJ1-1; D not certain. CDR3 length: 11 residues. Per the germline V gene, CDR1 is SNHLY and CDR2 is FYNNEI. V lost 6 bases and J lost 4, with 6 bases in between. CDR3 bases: TGTGCCAGCAGGGGTGGCACTGAAGCTTTCTTT. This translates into CASRGGTEAFF.

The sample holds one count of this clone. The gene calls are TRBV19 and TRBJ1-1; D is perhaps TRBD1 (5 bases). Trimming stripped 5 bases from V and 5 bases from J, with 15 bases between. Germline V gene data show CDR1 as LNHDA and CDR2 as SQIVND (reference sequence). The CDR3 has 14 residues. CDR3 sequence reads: CASSPRGGRTEAFF. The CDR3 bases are TGTGCCAGTAGTCCGAGGGGTGGACGGACTGAAGCTTTCTTT.

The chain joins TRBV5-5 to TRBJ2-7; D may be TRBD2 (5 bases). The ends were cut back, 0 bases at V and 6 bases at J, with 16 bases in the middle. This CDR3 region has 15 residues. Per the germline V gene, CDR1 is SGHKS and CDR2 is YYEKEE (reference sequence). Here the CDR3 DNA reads TGTGCCAGCAGCTTGGGTCTGGACTCTCTTATCGAGCAGTACTTC. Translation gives CASSLGLDSLIEQYF.

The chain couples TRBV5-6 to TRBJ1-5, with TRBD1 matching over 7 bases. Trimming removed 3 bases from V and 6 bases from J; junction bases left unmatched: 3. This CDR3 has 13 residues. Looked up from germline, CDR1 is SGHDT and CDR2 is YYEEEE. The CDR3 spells CASSSRGFQPQHF. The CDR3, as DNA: TGTGCCAGCAGCTCCAGGGGGTTTCAGCCCCAGCATTTT.

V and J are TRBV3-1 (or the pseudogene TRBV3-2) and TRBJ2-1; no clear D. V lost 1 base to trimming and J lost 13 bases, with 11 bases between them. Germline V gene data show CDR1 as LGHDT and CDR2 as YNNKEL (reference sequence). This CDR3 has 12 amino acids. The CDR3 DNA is TGTGCCAGCAGCCAAGTCGAAACGGAACAGTTCTTC. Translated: CASSQVETEQFF.

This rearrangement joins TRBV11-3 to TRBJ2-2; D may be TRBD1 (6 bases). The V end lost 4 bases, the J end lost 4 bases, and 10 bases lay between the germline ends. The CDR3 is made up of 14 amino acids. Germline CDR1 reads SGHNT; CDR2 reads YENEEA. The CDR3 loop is CASSSGHLTGELFF. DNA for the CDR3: TGTGCCAGCAGCTCGGGACACCTCACCGGGGAGCTGTTTTTT.